This T cell receptor beta chain was profiled in a study of tissue T cells after allogeneic stem cell transplantation (dated by TCRdb to about 2022). The study in broad terms: The study profiled TCR beta repertoires across many tissues from research autopsies of patients with and without GVHD, plus mouse models of GVHD. On the human side, the study was prospective and observational, with no blinding or randomization. Results the study describes overall, beyond this receptor: Within patients, how anatomically similar tissues were was a major factor shaping TCR repertoire composition, regardless of disease or transplant status. Sampling depth was acknowledged as a limitation, and the patient cohort was both small and clinically heterogeneous. The study did not establish which tissue TCRs were alloreactive or antigen-specific, and some clones may have been host cells that persisted. In both patients and mice, T cells from blood and spleen covered only a limited part of the TCR repertoire found in tissues. Few T cell clones were found to be shared across patients, but shared repertoire signatures across patients were revealed in a tissue-specific fashion by motif-based clustering.

From its cysteine to its phenylalanine, the CDR3 spans 14 amino acids. Part of the CDR3 DNA is given, 39 bases translated from base 1. CDR1 and CDR2 are drawn from the germline V gene: GFQATS, STVNSAI. Taken with the paper, the label for time point translates to: mouse harvest day 7 after allogeneic transplant. Each mouse graft consisted of 10^7 T-cell-depleted bone marrow cells plus 10^6 splenic CD5+ T cells and was given by tail vein injection. To model GVHD in mice, a major MHC-mismatch B6 (H2b) into BALB/c (H2d) model was used, and tissues were profiled at day 7 or 14. On day 7 or 14 post-transplant, mouse tissues and retro-orbital blood were harvested with separate sterile tools for each animal, and livers were flushed beforehand. Before genomic DNA isolation with the DNeasy Blood & Tissue Kit, mouse tissues were minced using razor blades in buffered saline. With respect to this clone: This receptor's antigen is unknown. At one end, the junction sequence differs from germline, possibly due to a read error. Gene names and germline sequences refer to the mouse in this case. The read ends 1 residue early relative to the CDR3; the germline J gene fills the gap.

Libraries came from the immunoSEQ multiplex PCR assay. Adaptive Biotechnologies performed TCRbeta CDR3 sequencing at survey depth and reported CDR3 sequences, V/J genes, productive frequency, and template counts. TCR beta CDR3 regions were amplified from genomic DNA instead of RNA. The authors processed their data as follows. Jensen-Shannon divergence was used to quantify pairwise repertoire overlap between tissues, with a value of 1 indicating complete divergence and a value of 0 indicating identical repertoires. Tissues were grouped by single-linkage agglomerative hierarchical clustering of pairwise JSD values, and the clustering results were shown as dendrograms. GLIPH2 was run on all patient samples with simulation_depth 1000, kmer_min_depth 3, cdr3_length_cutoff 8, keeping groups with more than two unique CDR3s. A standardized tissue-overlap score was calculated by extrapolating Jaccard GLIPH-group overlap across patients to a standard repertoire size of 1000 clones. To look at how diversity was associated with clinical or experimental variables, linear mixed-effect models were used, with tissue treated as a fixed effect and individual treated as a random effect. This immuneACCESS table, as held by TCRdb, lists in-frame sequences with V and J called but not all clones. Of the missing ones, under half trace to an unresolved V gene in checked studies; the others have no known cause. Clone size and V and J calls were adopted from that table, with D and trimming inferred from the DNA. The sample table holds over 7,000 clones, of which roughly 41% were seen once. 7% to 8.5% of the sample is taken by the ten largest.

This receptor was taken from a female BALB/c mouse given C57BL/6 T cells with graft-versus-host disease after an allogeneic hematopoietic cell transplant. Sequenced sample: gut tissue. The rearrangement joined TRBV20 to TRBJ2-2, with 8 middle bases fitting TRBD1. The DNA read from the CDR3 is TGTGGTGCTGGGGACAGGCCAAACACCGGGCAGCTCTAC. Its protein product is CGAGDRPNTGQLY. The complete CDR3 protein is CGAGDRPNTGQLYF.